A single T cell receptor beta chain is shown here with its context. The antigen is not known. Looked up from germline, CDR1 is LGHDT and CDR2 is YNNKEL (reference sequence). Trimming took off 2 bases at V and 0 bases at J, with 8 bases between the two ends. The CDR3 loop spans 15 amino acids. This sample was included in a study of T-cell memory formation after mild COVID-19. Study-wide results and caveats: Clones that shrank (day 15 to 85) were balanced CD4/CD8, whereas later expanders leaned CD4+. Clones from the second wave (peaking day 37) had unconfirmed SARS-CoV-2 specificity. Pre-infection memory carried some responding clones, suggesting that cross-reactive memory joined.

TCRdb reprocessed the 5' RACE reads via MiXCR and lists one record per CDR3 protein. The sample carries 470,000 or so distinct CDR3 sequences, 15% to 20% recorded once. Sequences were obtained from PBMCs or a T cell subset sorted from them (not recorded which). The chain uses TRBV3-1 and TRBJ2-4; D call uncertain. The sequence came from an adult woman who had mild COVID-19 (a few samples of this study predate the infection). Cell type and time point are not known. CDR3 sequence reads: CASSQNLLAKNIQYF. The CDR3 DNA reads TGTGCCAGCAGCCAAAATTTGCTAGCCAAAAACATTCAGTACTTC.